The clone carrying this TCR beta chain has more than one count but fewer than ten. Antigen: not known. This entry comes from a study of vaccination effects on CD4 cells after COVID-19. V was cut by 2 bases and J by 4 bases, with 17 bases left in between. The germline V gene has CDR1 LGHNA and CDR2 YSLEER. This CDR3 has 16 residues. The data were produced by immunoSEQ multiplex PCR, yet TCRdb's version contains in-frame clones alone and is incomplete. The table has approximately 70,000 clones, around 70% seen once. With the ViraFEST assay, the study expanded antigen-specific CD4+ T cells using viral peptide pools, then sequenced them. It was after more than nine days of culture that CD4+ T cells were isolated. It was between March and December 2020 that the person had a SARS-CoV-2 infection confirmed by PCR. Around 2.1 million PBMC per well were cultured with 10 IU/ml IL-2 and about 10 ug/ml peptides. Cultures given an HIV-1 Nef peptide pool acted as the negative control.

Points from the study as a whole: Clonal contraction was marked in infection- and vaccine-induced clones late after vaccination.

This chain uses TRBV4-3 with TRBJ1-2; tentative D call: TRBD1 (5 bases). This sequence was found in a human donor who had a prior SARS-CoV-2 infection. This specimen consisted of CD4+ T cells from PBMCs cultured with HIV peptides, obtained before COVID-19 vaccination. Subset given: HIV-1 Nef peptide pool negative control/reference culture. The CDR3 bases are TGCGCCAGCAGCCAACCAGGCTGGGGACGGGGCTATGGCTACACCTTC. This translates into CASSQPGWGRGYGYTF.